The 25 T cell receptor beta chains below were found in one sample sequenced in a study of blood T cells in healthy people across ages. A second PCR of roughly 7 to 11 cycles used a sample-barcoded 5' primer and a J-beta primer mix. TCRdb analysed the 5' RACE reads with MiXCR anew, one entry per CDR3 protein. The table has 1.8 million or so distinct CDR3 sequences, 35% to 50% seen once. The material sequenced was blood. All receptors come from a human donor in good health.

This clonotype was seen only a few times. V usage is TRBV6-6 and J usage is TRBJ2-7; no clear D. V was cut by 3 bases and J by 1 base, with 13 bases left in between. This CDR3 has 15 amino acids. Germline V gene lookup returns CDR1 MNHNY and CDR2 SVGAGI (reference sequence). The CDR3 nucleotides are TGTGCCAGCAGTTATACCCAGACACAATCCTACGAGCAGTACTTC. Residues: CASSYTQTQSYEQYF.

In this sample, this clonotype turned up many times. The chain recombines TRBV29-1 with TRBJ2-5; D possibly corresponds to TRBD2 (5 bases). Trimming pared 4 bases from V and 2 bases from J, leaving 8 bases between. This CDR3 contains 12 residues. CDR1 and CDR2 (germline): SQVTM, ANQGSEA. The CDR3 DNA is TGCAGCGTTGTAGAGGGACAAGAGACCCAGTACTTC. Translation gives CSVVEGQETQYF. Filled out from reference TRBV29-1 and TRBJ2-5, the complete variable domain reads SAVISQKPSRDICQRGTSLTIQCQVDSQVTMMFWYRQQPGQSLTLIATANQGSEATYESGFVIDKFPISRPNLTFSTLTVSNMSPEDSSIYLCSVVEGQETQYFGPGTRLLVL.

The V call is TRBV2, the J call TRBJ1-1; 7 nucleotides align to TRBD1. The germline gives CDR1 SNHLY, CDR2 FYNNEI. With 6 bases clipped from V and 2 bases from J, the junction kept 18 bases outside the gene matches. This CDR3 comprises 18 residues. The chain's CDR3 is CASSQSVEGTAANTEAFF. The CDR3 coding sequence is TGTGCCAGCAGCCAAAGCGTAGAAGGGACAGCCGCAAACACTGAAGCTTTCTTT.

This chain's CDR3 is CASSEARANTGELFF. CDR3 bases: TGTGCCAGCAGTGAAGCGAGAGCGAACACCGGGGAGCTGTTTTTT. The V gene is TRBV2, the J gene TRBJ2-2; D is ambiguous. The V gene lost 0 bases and the J gene lost 0 bases, with 5 bases spanning the gap. Germline assignment: CDR1 SNHLY and CDR2 FYNNEI. CDR3 length: 15 residues.

As for this clonotype: A much larger clone differs by one base, so this may be a read error. V gene TRBV5-1 combines with J gene TRBJ2-1, with TRBD2 matching 9 bases. Germline lookup yields CDR1 SGHRS and CDR2 YFSETQ. The ends lost 4 bases at V and 6 bases at J; junction bases unmatched: 8. The CDR3 is made up of 15 amino acids. For the CDR3, the DNA is TGCGCCAGCAGCCCAGGCGGGGGGGATATCAATGAGCAGTTCTTC. Protein product: CASSPGGGDINEQFF.

This sequence joins TRBV5-6 and TRBJ2-5, with 8 nucleotides matching TRBD1. The DNA end is a closer match to TRBJ2-7, so the J assignment may be wrong. The CDR3 is made up of 15 amino acids. Germline CDR1 and CDR2: SGHDT and YYEEEE. The CDR3 region is CASSRWNQGANEQYF. CDR3 in DNA: TGTGCCAGCAGCCGGTGGAACCAGGGGGCCAACGAGCAGTACTTC.

The chain employs TRBV5-1 and TRBJ2-1, with 13 bases matching TRBD2. CDR3 size: 16 residues. Per the germline V gene, CDR1 is SGHRS and CDR2 is YFSETQ. J lost 13 bases, V lost 4 bases, and 14 bases had no gene match. CDR3 sequence: CASSNLTSGGASPQFF. CDR3 nucleotide sequence: TGCGCCAGCAGCAACCTTACTAGCGGGGGGGCAAGTCCTCAGTTCTTC.

The sample holds a few counts of this clonotype. The rearrangement uses TRBV20-1 and TRBJ2-5, with D perhaps being TRBD1 or TRBD2 (5 bases each). The germline CDR1 and CDR2 sequences are DFQATT and SNEGSKA (reference sequence). V lost 6 bases to trimming and J lost 4 bases, with 24 bases between them. This CDR3 has 16 amino acids. CDR3 in DNA: TGCAGTGCCCACGGGACCTCCCCCGATGCCGGAGAGACCCAGTACTTC. The encoded protein is CSAHGTSPDAGETQYF.

This clonotype was seen a few times. The chain recombines TRBV20-1 with TRBJ2-7; 9 nucleotides agree with TRBD1. Germline V CDR1 and CDR2: DFQATT, SNEGSKA (reference sequence). The CDR3 extends over 15 amino acids. The V gene end was trimmed by 3 bases and the J gene end by 3 bases; junction bases not matched to a gene: 9. CDR3 region: CSASRPGQGVYEQYF. The CDR3 nucleotides are TGCAGTGCTAGTCGCCCGGGACAGGGAGTCTACGAGCAGTACTTC.

The chain has TRBV14 and TRBJ2-5; 9 bases match TRBD2. The CDR3 runs 15 residues. V lost 10 bases, J lost 2 bases, and 11 bases stayed unmatched. The germline V gene encodes CDR1 SGHDN and CDR2 FVKESK. The CDR3 DNA follows: TGTGCCAACAGTCCCCTAGCGGGGCTTCAAGAGACCCAGTACTTC. Translated, it gives CANSPLAGLQETQYF.

The chain combines TRBV7-2 with TRBJ2-7; weak D call: TRBD1 (6 bases). The ends were cut back, 3 bases at V and 5 bases at J, with 14 bases in the middle. This CDR3 contains 14 residues. Germline CDR1 SGHTA, CDR2 FQGNSA. The CDR3 here is CASSFNRDLDEQYF. Written as DNA, the CDR3 is TGTGCCAGCAGCTTTAACAGGGATCTTGACGAGCAGTACTTC.

A few counts support this clonotype. The rearrangement links TRBV10-3 to TRBJ2-7, with unresolved D. The CDR3 totals 12 residues. The germline V and J ends were trimmed by 1 base and 5 bases, with 6 bases remaining between them. CDR1 is ENHRY and CDR2 is SYGVKD in the germline V gene. CDR3 sequence: CAISEYRNEQYF. CDR3 nucleotide sequence: TGTGCCATCAGTGAGTACCGGAACGAGCAGTACTTC.

In this sample, this clonotype turned up many times. The CDR3 sequence: CSVDPQGDLYGYTF. CDR3 nucleotide sequence: TGCAGCGTTGACCCACAGGGGGATTTATATGGCTACACCTTC. This chain connects TRBV29-1 to TRBJ1-2, with 8 bases aligning to TRBD1. The V segment lost 3 bases and the J segment 5 bases; nucleotides outside the gene matches: 8. CDR1 and CDR2 (germline): SQVTM, ANQGSEA. The CDR3 length is 14 residues.

This clonotype has just a few counts. The chain carries TRBV20-1 and TRBJ2-3; no firm D call. Between the trimmed V and J ends, which lost 3 bases and 1 base, there was a span of 8 bases. This CDR3 spans 13 amino acids. CDR1 is DFQATT, CDR2 SNEGSKA, per germline (reference sequence). CDR3 sequence reads: CSARGTGTDTQYF. The DNA of the CDR3 is TGCAGTGCTAGGGGTACAGGCACAGATACGCAGTATTTT.

The J gene is TRBJ2-1, the V gene TRBV4-3; D is uncertain. Germline loops: CDR1 LGHNA, CDR2 YSLEER. This CDR3 comprises 15 residues. V was shortened by 3 bases and J by 0 bases, with 9 bases between the two germline ends. The CDR3 DNA is TGCGCCAGCAGCCATACAACGAGCTCCTACAATGAGCAGTTCTTC. Its protein product is CASSHTTSSYNEQFF.

This clonotype was seen repeatedly, ten times or more. Germline and junction disagree at one end, which may indicate a read error. The chain combines TRBV2 with TRBJ1-5; weak D call: TRBD1 (6 bases). CDR1 and CDR2 (germline): SNHLY, FYNNEI. The CDR3 length is 13 residues. The CDR3 DNA reads as TGCGCCAGCAGTGAGCAGGGGAATCAGCCCCAGCATTTT. This gives the protein CASSEQGNQPQHF.

V gene TRBV6-6 combines with J gene TRBJ1-2, with TRBD1 matching 8 bases. The CDR3 loop spans 16 amino acids. V was pared by 0 bases and J by 2 bases, with 5 bases of the junction left unmatched. Germline CDR1 and CDR2: MNHNY and SVGAGI (reference sequence). The CDR3 is CASSYSEGQANYGYTF. CDR3 nucleotide sequence: TGTGCCAGCAGTTACTCAGAGGGACAGGCCAACTATGGCTACACCTTC.

This chain uses TRBV11-2 with TRBJ2-3; 10 nucleotides align to TRBD2. The CDR3 consists of 20 residues. The ends lost 8 bases at V and 1 base at J; junction bases unmatched: 21. Germline CDR1 is SGHAT and CDR2 is FQNNGV. The CDR3 DNA is TGTGCCAGCCGACGGTTGTCAGTTGGAGCGGGGGGGTCTCGCACAGATACGCAGTATTTT. Amino acids: CASRRLSVGAGGSRTDTQYF.

V and J are TRBV5-1 and TRBJ2-7, with TRBD1 identical over 8 bases. This CDR3 comprises 15 residues. J was trimmed by 12 bases and V by 0 bases; bases with no gene match: 14. CDR1 is SGHRS, CDR2 YFSETQ, per germline. This CDR3 reads CASSLGTGKESGMYF. The CDR3 bases are TGCGCCAGCAGCTTGGGGACAGGGAAGGAGAGTGGAATGTACTTC.

This clonotype was found a few times. V usage is TRBV24-1 and J usage is TRBJ1-5, with D uncertain. Germline CDR1 and CDR2: KGHDR and SFDVKD. CDR3 length: 14 amino acids. V was clipped by 4 bases and J by 3 bases, with 9 bases between them. Here the CDR3 DNA reads TGTGCCACCAGTGACTCCTGGATCAATCAGCCCCAGCATTTT. Translated: CATSDSWINQPQHF.

This clonotype was seen only once. The V gene is TRBV6-1, the J gene TRBJ2-3; TRBD2 agrees at 15 bases. The CDR3 spans 18 residues. V shed 7 bases and J 4 bases; nucleotides not matched to a gene: 12. The germline V gene has CDR1 MNHNS and CDR2 SASEGT. Here the CDR3 reads CASIPRGLAGGRADTQYF. The CDR3 DNA reads as TGTGCCAGCATTCCCCGGGGACTAGCGGGGGGTCGGGCAGATACGCAGTATTTT.

The chain joins TRBV20-1 to TRBJ2-1, with D possibly called TRBD1 or TRBD2 (5 bases each). Trimming removed 3 bases from V and 3 bases from J, with 21 bases in between. Looked up from germline, CDR1 is DFQATT and CDR2 is SNEGSKA (reference sequence). The CDR3 has 17 residues. The DNA for the CDR3 is TGCAGTGCTAGGGTCCCCGGCGGTGAGGGGTTCTACAATGAGCAGTTCTTC. It encodes CSARVPGGEGFYNEQFF.

This clonotype was detected a few times. In DNA, the CDR3 is TGCAGTGCTAGAGATAGCGGGACTAGCATAGAGACCCAGTACTTC. This gives the protein CSARDSGTSIETQYF. The chain carries TRBV20-1 and TRBJ2-5; 9 positions match TRBD2. The CDR3 totals 15 residues. Germline V CDR1 and CDR2: DFQATT, SNEGSKA (reference sequence). Trimming at V came to 0 bases and at J to 4 bases, leaving 6 bases not matched to a gene.

The table lists this clonotype with a few counts. V is TRBV7-2 and J is TRBJ2-1, with D possibly being TRBD1 or TRBD2 (6 bases each). This CDR3 has 14 amino acids. Germline assignment: CDR1 SGHTA and CDR2 FQGNSA. The V and J ends lost 2 bases and 9 bases respectively, with 14 bases between them. The CDR3 protein is CASSLTGLQGEQFF. The DNA for the CDR3 is TGTGCCAGCAGCTTAACCGGACTACAGGGTGAGCAGTTCTTC. The variable domain in full, with the rest retrieved from reference TRBV7-2 and TRBJ2-1, is GAGVSQSPSNKVTEKGKDVELRCDPISGHTALYWYRQSLGQGLEFLIYFQGNSAPDKSGLPSDRFSAERTGGSVSTLTIQRTQQEDSAVYLCASSLTGLQGEQFFGPGTRLTVL.

This chain joins TRBV3-1 and TRBJ2-1, with D perhaps matching TRBD2 (5 bases). V lost 0 bases, J lost 4 bases, and 10 bases lay in between. The CDR3 runs to 15 residues. CDR1 is LGHDT and CDR2 is YNNKEL in the germline V gene (reference sequence). CDR3 bases: TGTGCCAGCAGCCAAGATGGCCTAGCATACAATGAGCAGTTCTTC. It yields the protein CASSQDGLAYNEQFF.